These 15 T cell receptor beta chains came from one sample sequenced in a study of T cell repertoires and HLA-DP antigens. These receptors have no known antigen. Clones were sequenced by immunoSEQ multiplex PCR, and TCRdb holds only the in-frame ones, with some missing. Of approximately 100,000 clones in the sample, around nine tenths were seen once. The sample was CD4+ T cells from PBMCs. The receptors shown here come from a man aged 50 to 60 in good health and CMV-seronegative.

The chain recombines TRBV6-5 with TRBJ1-2; 8 bases are shared with TRBD1. This CDR3 spans 14 amino acids. V dropped 7 bases and J dropped 2; count of bases not matched to a gene: 6. Germline CDR1 reads MNHEY; CDR2 reads SVGAGI. The CDR3 bases are TGTGCCAGCACAAGGACAGGGAAAAACTATGGCTACACCTTC. It codes for CASTRTGKNYGYTF.

The chain recombines TRBV11-3 with TRBJ2-3; no reliable D call. The CDR3 has 12 amino acids. The germline V gene encodes CDR1 SGHNT and CDR2 YENEEA. Trimming shortened V by 5 bases and J by 6 bases, and 9 bases separated the two germline ends. The CDR3 DNA is TGTGCCAGCAGCCAGCTAGGGGATACGCAGTATTTT. Protein product: CASSQLGDTQYF.

The CDR3 is CASSGDRGGYEQYF. Here the CDR3 DNA reads TGTGCCAGCAGTGGCGACAGGGGAGGATACGAGCAGTACTTC. V and J are TRBV6-5 and TRBJ2-7, with 8 nucleotides matching TRBD1. V dropped 5 bases and J dropped 4; count of bases not matched to a gene: 7. The CDR3 sequence is 14 residues long. Germline assignment: CDR1 MNHEY and CDR2 SVGAGI.

This clone was detected a few times. The chain links TRBV11-1 to TRBJ1-1; TRBD1 is a possible D gene (6 bases). This CDR3 region has 14 residues. Deletions cut 1 base from V and 7 bases from J, with 13 bases between. The germline V gene encodes CDR1 SGHAT and CDR2 FQDESV (reference sequence). The CDR3 spells CASSLGGGRDEAFF. The CDR3 DNA is TGTGCCAGCAGCTTAGGAGGGGGGCGCGATGAAGCTTTCTTT.

This sequence joins TRBV10-3 and TRBJ2-1; possibly TRBD1 or TRBD2 for D (6 bases each). Germline CDR1 reads ENHRY; CDR2 reads SYGVKD. V was trimmed by 5 bases and J by 6 bases, leaving 11 bases between them. The CDR3 length is 13 residues. This CDR3 reads CAISRQEGNEQFF. The DNA for the CDR3 is TGTGCCATCAGTCGACAGGAGGGCAATGAGCAGTTCTTC.

The chain combines TRBV5-4 with TRBJ2-3, with a weak D call TRBD1 (6 bases). Germline values: CDR1 SGHNT, CDR2 YYREEE (reference sequence). Trimming shortened V by 4 bases and J by 4 bases, and 13 bases separated the two germline ends. The CDR3 sequence is 14 residues long. In nucleotides, the CDR3 is TGTGCCAGCAGCCGAACAGGGATAGCAGATACGCAGTATTTT. This translates into CASSRTGIADTQYF.

The chain couples TRBV19 to TRBJ1-5; unclear D gene. The CDR3 has 14 amino acids. Deletions cut 7 bases from V and 0 bases from J, with 10 bases between. CDR1 and CDR2 (germline): LNHDA, SQIVND (reference sequence). The CDR3 loop reads CASTKPLSNQPQHF. In DNA form, the CDR3 reads TGTGCCAGTACCAAGCCACTTAGCAATCAGCCCCAGCATTTT.

The V call is TRBV10-3, the J call TRBJ2-7; D is uncertain. Germline values: CDR1 ENHRY, CDR2 SYGVKD. V gave up 0 bases and J gave up 7 bases, with 7 bases separating them. The CDR3 has 12 amino acids. CDR3 coding DNA: TGTGCCATCAGTGAGTCCGCTGGGGAGCAGTACTTC. Translation: CAISESAGEQYF.

The chain joins TRBV30 to TRBJ1-3; D unresolved. The CDR3 spans 14 residues. The germline V and J ends were trimmed by 1 base and 3 bases, with 10 bases remaining between them. Germline V lookup: CDR1 GTSNPN, CDR2 SVGIG (reference sequence). This CDR3 is CAWSALAGGNTIYF. The CDR3 DNA follows: TGTGCCTGGAGTGCCCTCGCCGGTGGAAACACCATATATTTT. Full variable domain (remainder filled in from reference TRBV30 and TRBJ1-3): SQTIHQWPATLVQPVGSPLSLECTVEGTSNPNLYWYRQAAGRGLQLLFYSVGIGQISSEVPQNLSASRPQDRQFILSSKKLLLSDSGFYLCAWSALAGGNTIYFGEGSWLTVV.

This clone was seen a single time. The chain combines TRBV7-9 with TRBJ1-2; 7 nucleotides line up with TRBD1. This CDR3 comprises 15 residues. The germline V gene encodes CDR1 SEHNR and CDR2 FQNEAQ (reference sequence). V lost 5 bases and J lost 4; bases outside the gene matches: 10. This CDR3 reads CASSDIRTGLYGYTF. The DNA for the CDR3 is TGTGCCAGCAGCGACATCCGGACAGGACTCTATGGCTACACCTTC.

This clone was seen just once. The J gene is TRBJ2-1, the V gene TRBV4-1, with TRBD2 identical over 9 bases. The germline V gene encodes CDR1 MGHRA and CDR2 YSYEKL. The CDR3 is made up of 16 amino acids. V trimming: 0 bases; J trimming: 7 bases; junction bases outside the gene matches: 7. The DNA of the CDR3 is TGCGCCAGCAGCCAAGAAAGCGCGGGAGGGTCTAATGAGCAGTTCTTC. Its protein is CASSQESAGGSNEQFF.

The chain employs TRBV28 and TRBJ1-2; the D is unclear. Trimming stripped 4 bases from V and 5 bases from J, with 17 bases between. The CDR3 has 15 residues. Germline lookup yields CDR1 MDHEN and CDR2 SYDVKM. The CDR3 DNA follows: TGTGCCAGCAGTTCCCCAATGAAAGCCCTTTATGGCTACACCTTC. Translation: CASSSPMKALYGYTF.

CDR3 DNA: TGTGCCAGCAGTTACCCCGGGGGAGGAGAGACCCAGTACTTC. Amino acids: CASSYPGGGETQYF. The V gene is TRBV6-6, the J gene TRBJ2-5; tentatively, D is TRBD2 (6 bases). Germline assignment: CDR1 MNHNY and CDR2 SVGAGI (reference sequence). Trimming took off 2 bases at V and 4 bases at J, with 11 bases between the two ends. The CDR3 totals 14 residues.

This rearrangement joins TRBV27 to TRBJ2-1; 9 nucleotides align to TRBD2. With 9 bases clipped from V and 3 bases from J, the junction kept 9 bases outside the gene matches. The germline V gene has CDR1 MNHEY and CDR2 SMNVEV (reference sequence). This CDR3 region has 15 residues. CDR3 nucleotides: TGTGCCAGTTGGGGAGCGGGGGGTTTCTACAATGAGCAGTTCTTC. Its translation: CASWGAGGFYNEQFF.

V is TRBV28 and J is TRBJ1-1; no firm D call. V lost 6 bases and J lost 3, with 8 bases in between. CDR3 length: 12 amino acids. CDR1 and CDR2 (germline): MDHEN, SYDVKM. Written as DNA, the CDR3 is TGTGCCAGCAGCATCACCTACACTGAAGCTTTCTTT. It codes for CASSITYTEAFF.